This T cell receptor (beta chain) derives from a study of circulating and synovial CD4+ cells in juvenile arthritis. Study-level findings and limits: Circulating pathogenic-like lymphocytes shared a substantially higher fraction of CDR3 sequences with synovium than bulk blood. The pathogenic-like versus bulk T cell difference escaped Vbeta family analysis. Bulk blood CD4 samples held at least an order of magnitude more or fewer genomes than CPL. Some such blood samples were as oligoclonal as synovium.

V lost 7 bases, J lost 4 bases, and 11 bases lay in between. The germline CDR1 and CDR2 sequences are MNHNS and SASEGT. The CDR3 length is 12 residues. Here immunoSEQ multiplex PCR was the method, and the copy in TCRdb shows in-frame clones only, minus some. This table has about 30,000 clones, just over 90% appearing once. This clone was found once. Its antigen is undetermined. The rearrangement links TRBV6-1 to TRBJ2-7, with a possible D match to TRBD1 (5 bases). This TCR came from a human donor with juvenile idiopathic arthritis. The sequencing sample was made of CD4+ T cells from blood. The CDR3 coding sequence is TGTGCCAGCAACCGAAGACAGTACGAGCAGTACTTC. This translates into CASNRRQYEQYF.